These 23 T cell receptor beta chains originate from one sample sequenced in a study of CD8 T cells in ankylosing spondylitis. TCRdb re-called the 5' RACE reads with MiXCR, one entry per CDR3 protein. The sample records 700,000 to 850,000 distinct CDR3 sequences, approximately 12% being singletons. Their cognate antigens are unknown. Findings and limits, study-wide: Several highly homologous variants formed a TCR beta motif that appeared characteristic of ankylosing spondylitis blood.

What was sequenced was blood, either unsorted or a sorted T cell fraction (not recorded which). The source of these receptors is a male donor with ankylosing spondylitis.

In its sample, this clonotype was seen a few times. The chain couples TRBV28 to TRBJ1-5; TRBD1 is a possible D gene (6 bases). Germline V CDR1 and CDR2: MDHEN, SYDVKM. The CDR3 length is 12 residues. Trimming took off 7 bases at V and 7 bases at J, with 11 bases between the two ends. CDR3 amino acids: CASISQGQPQHF. The CDR3 DNA sequence: TGTGCCAGCATTTCACAGGGCCAGCCCCAGCATTTT.

This chain links TRBV6-5 with TRBJ1-4; no reliable D call. The germline V gene encodes CDR1 MNHEY and CDR2 SVGAGI. The CDR3 spans 15 residues. The V end lost 6 bases, the J end lost 4 bases, and 15 bases lay between the germline ends. This chain's CDR3 is CASRFSPWGNEKLFF. The CDR3 DNA is TGTGCCAGCAGGTTCTCTCCCTGGGGTAATGAAAAACTGTTTTTT.

This clonotype was seen ten or more times. For the CDR3, the DNA is TGTGCCACCAGTGATGCAAGTCGGATCACAGATACGCAGTATTTT. Protein sequence: CATSDASRITDTQYF. The V call is TRBV24-1, the J call TRBJ2-3; unclear D gene. Germline V gene lookup returns CDR1 KGHDR and CDR2 SFDVKD. V gave up 3 bases and J gave up 2 bases, with 11 bases separating them. The CDR3 runs to 15 residues.

In this sample, this clonotype turned up a few times. The genes are TRBV10-3 and TRBJ2-7; 11 bases match TRBD2. The CDR3 is 15 amino acids. J gave up 2 bases and V 4 bases, and 4 bases lay outside the gene matches. The germline gives CDR1 ENHRY, CDR2 SYGVKD. CDR3 in amino acids: CAISGDSGRAYEQYF. The CDR3 DNA sequence: TGTGCCATCAGTGGGGATAGCGGGAGGGCCTACGAGCAGTACTTC.

A few counts support this clonotype. The V call is TRBV4-2, the J call TRBJ2-3; D is ambiguous. The CDR3 spans 15 residues. Germline CDR1 is LGHNA and CDR2 is YNFKEQ. Trimming pared 0 bases from V and 5 bases from J, leaving 12 bases between. The CDR3 region has the DNA TGTGCCAGCAGCCAAGATCGGGCCCCAGGAGATACGCAGTATTTT. This codes for CASSQDRAPGDTQYF.

V is TRBV7-2 and J is TRBJ1-2; D ambiguous. V shed 4 bases and J shed 6 bases, with 15 bases lying between them. Germline V gives CDR1 SGHTA, CDR2 FQGNSA. This CDR3 has 14 amino acids. CDR3 residues: CASSSPRGEDGYTF. The DNA for the CDR3 is TGTGCCAGCAGCTCCCCGCGGGGTGAAGATGGCTACACCTTC.

This clonotype was observed a handful of times. This chain links TRBV20-1 with TRBJ2-1; D might be TRBD2 (6 bases). Germline lookup yields CDR1 DFQATT and CDR2 SNEGSKA (reference sequence). Trimming removed 1 base at V and 6 bases at J, with 13 bases between. The CDR3 has 14 amino acids. In DNA, the CDR3 is TGCAGTGCTAGAGGACTCCCCGGGGGCAATGAGCAGTTCTTC. This sequence encodes CSARGLPGGNEQFF.

The genes are TRBV7-2 and TRBJ1-4; 8 nucleotides match TRBD1. With V trimmed by 1 base and J by 11 bases, 3 bases remained unmatched. Germline CDR1 SGHTA, CDR2 FQGNSA. The CDR3 runs to 13 residues. The CDR3 DNA reads TGTGCCAGCAGCTTAGTGACAGGGGACAAACTGTTTTTT. The encoded protein is CASSLVTGDKLFF.

The chain links TRBV5-1 to TRBJ1-5, with D possibly being TRBD1 (6 bases). Germline CDR1 reads SGHRS; CDR2 reads YFSETQ. V shed 4 bases and J shed 4 bases, with 21 bases lying between them. CDR3 length equals 17 residues. Written as DNA, the CDR3 is TGCGCCAGCAGCCCGGCACCTGGCGGGGGCTCGAATCAGCCCCAGCATTTT. Protein sequence: CASSPAPGGGSNQPQHF.

In its sample, this clonotype was seen a few times. The chain recombines TRBV11-2 with TRBJ1-1; the D gene is possibly TRBD1 (6 bases). With 4 bases removed from V and 5 bases from J, the gap between germline ends came to 14 bases. The CDR3 totals 14 residues. Looked up from germline, CDR1 is SGHAT and CDR2 is FQNNGV. CDR3 loop: CASSSNRVGTEAFF. The CDR3 DNA reads as TGTGCCAGCAGCTCGAACAGGGTTGGAACTGAAGCTTTCTTT. The full variable domain, in which reference TRBV11-2 and TRBJ1-1 provide the parts outside the CDR3, is EAGVAQSPRYKIIEKRQSVAFWCNPISGHATLYWYQQILGQGPKLLIQFQNNGVVDDSQLPKDRFSAERLKGVDSTLKIQPAKLEDSAVYLCASSSNRVGTEAFFGQGTRLTVV.

This clonotype has just a few counts. This chain uses TRBV5-1 with TRBJ2-3; TRBD1 matches 9 bases. This CDR3 has 13 residues. CDR1 is SGHRS, CDR2 YFSETQ, per germline. V lost 3 bases to trimming and J lost 4 bases; unmatched junction nucleotides: 0. The CDR3 spells CASSWTGADTQYF. As DNA, the CDR3 is TGCGCCAGCAGCTGGACAGGGGCAGATACGCAGTATTTT. Drawing the rest from reference TRBV5-1 and TRBJ2-3, the complete variable domain is KAGVTQTPRYLIKTRGQQVTLSCSPISGHRSVSWYQQTPGQGLQFLFEYFSETQRNKGNFPGRFSGRQFSNSRSEMNVSTLELGDSALYLCASSWTGADTQYFGPGTRLTVL.

J is TRBJ1-1 and V is TRBV20-1, with 7 nucleotides matching TRBD1. The CDR3 is 16 residues long. Trimming removed 3 bases from V and 1 base from J; junction bases left unmatched: 11. CDR1 is DFQATT, CDR2 SNEGSKA, per germline (reference sequence). The CDR3 DNA reads TGCAGTGCTAGCGGGCAGGGGGGTAAGGGGAACACTGAAGCTTTCTTT. Residues: CSASGQGGKGNTEAFF.

This clonotype was seen repeatedly, ten times or more. The V call is TRBV20-1, the J call TRBJ1-1, with a possible D match to TRBD1 (6 bases). The CDR3 loop spans 12 amino acids. The V and J ends lost 7 bases and 1 base respectively, with 10 bases between them. Germline V gene data show CDR1 as DFQATT and CDR2 as SNEGSKA (reference sequence). CDR3: CSGLRGNTEAFF. In nucleotides, the CDR3 is TGCAGTGGCCTCAGGGGGAACACTGAAGCTTTCTTT.

This clonotype was seen ten or more times. The rearrangement links TRBV5-1 to TRBJ2-2; D gene ambiguous. The CDR3 extends over 15 amino acids. The ends were cut back, 4 bases at V and 4 bases at J, with 14 bases in the middle. CDR1 SGHRS and CDR2 YFSETQ come from the germline V gene. CDR3 sequence: CASSPRTSGTGELFF. CDR3 nucleotide sequence: TGCGCCAGCAGCCCCAGGACGTCGGGCACCGGGGAGCTGTTTTTT.

V usage is TRBV9 and J usage is TRBJ2-2, with TRBD2 identical over 13 bases. The CDR3 extends over 16 amino acids. V gave up 2 bases and J gave up 6 bases; unmatched junction bases: 4. Per the germline V gene, CDR1 is SGDLS and CDR2 is YYNGEE. The CDR3 nucleotides read TGTGCCAGCAGCGTCACTAGCGGGAGGGTTGCCGGGGAGCTGTTTTTT. It translates to CASSVTSGRVAGELFF.

In this sample, this clonotype turned up many times. The chain recombines TRBV7-2 with TRBJ2-1; tentatively, D is TRBD2 (6 bases). CDR1 SGHTA and CDR2 FQGNSA come from the germline V gene. CDR3 length equals 15 residues. The ends were cut back, 3 bases at V and 4 bases at J, with 13 bases in the middle. CDR3 nucleotide sequence: TGTGCCAGCAGCTTTACGTCTAGCGCGTACAATGAGCAGTTCTTC. This gives the protein CASSFTSSAYNEQFF.

The chain uses TRBV11-3 and TRBJ1-1; perhaps TRBD1 as D (6 bases). Trimming shortened V by 5 bases and J by 0 bases, and 10 bases separated the two germline ends. This CDR3 has 14 residues. Germline CDR1 SGHNT, CDR2 YENEEA. The CDR3 nucleotides read TGTGCCAGCAGCATGGGGGCTATGAACACTGAAGCTTTCTTT. Protein sequence: CASSMGAMNTEAFF.

The CDR3 loop reads CASVSQGTPQETQYF. The CDR3 DNA follows: TGTGCCAGCGTATCCCAGGGGACTCCTCAAGAGACCCAGTACTTC. The chain uses TRBV7-2 and TRBJ2-5; possibly TRBD1 or TRBD2 for D (6 bases each). V lost 8 bases to trimming and J lost 2 bases, with 18 bases between them. The CDR3 length is 15 residues. Germline V CDR1 and CDR2: SGHTA, FQGNSA.

This clonotype was detected many times. The V call is TRBV4-2, the J call TRBJ2-5, with a tentative D call TRBD1 (6 bases). CDR3 length equals 13 residues. Trimming cost V 4 bases and J 5 bases, with 11 bases left between them. Germline V lookup: CDR1 LGHNA, CDR2 YNFKEQ. CDR3 in DNA: TGTGCCAGCAGCCGCAACAGGGCTGAGACCCAGTACTTC. The encoded protein is CASSRNRAETQYF.

CDR3 amino acids: CSVERHPGGAYEQYF. CDR3 sequence (DNA): TGCAGCGTTGAACGGCACCCGGGTGGAGCCTACGAGCAGTACTTC. J is TRBJ2-7 and V is TRBV29-1, with D unresolved. The CDR3 spans 15 residues. Trimming pared 2 bases from V and 2 bases from J, leaving 16 bases between. Per the germline V gene, CDR1 is SQVTM and CDR2 is ANQGSEA.

This clonotype was counted at least ten times. The chain links TRBV20-1 to TRBJ2-5; D is undetermined. CDR3 length equals 12 residues. Trimming shortened V by 2 bases and J by 3 bases, and 7 bases separated the two germline ends. Germline lookup yields CDR1 DFQATT and CDR2 SNEGSKA (reference sequence). The CDR3 DNA sequence: TGCAGTGCTAGAAGGTCCAAAGAGACCCAGTACTTC. Translation gives CSARRSKETQYF.

This chain connects TRBV20-1 to TRBJ2-3, with TRBD2 matching over 7 bases. The V and J ends lost 5 bases and 6 bases, in that order; junction bases with no gene match: 11. CDR3 size: 14 residues. The germline CDR1 and CDR2 sequences are DFQATT and SNEGSKA (reference sequence). The chain's CDR3 is CSAEGSGVYDTQYF. As DNA, the CDR3 is TGCAGTGCTGAAGGGAGCGGGGTCTACGATACGCAGTATTTT.

The chain couples TRBV27 to TRBJ1-1, with D perhaps matching TRBD1 (5 bases). V was shortened by 5 bases and J by 6 bases, with 19 bases between the two germline ends. Germline assignment: CDR1 MNHEY and CDR2 SMNVEV (reference sequence). The CDR3 loop spans 15 amino acids. DNA for the CDR3: TGTGCCAGCAGTGTCCGGGACGTGGGAAATCCTGAAGCTTTCTTT. Encoded protein: CASSVRDVGNPEAFF.